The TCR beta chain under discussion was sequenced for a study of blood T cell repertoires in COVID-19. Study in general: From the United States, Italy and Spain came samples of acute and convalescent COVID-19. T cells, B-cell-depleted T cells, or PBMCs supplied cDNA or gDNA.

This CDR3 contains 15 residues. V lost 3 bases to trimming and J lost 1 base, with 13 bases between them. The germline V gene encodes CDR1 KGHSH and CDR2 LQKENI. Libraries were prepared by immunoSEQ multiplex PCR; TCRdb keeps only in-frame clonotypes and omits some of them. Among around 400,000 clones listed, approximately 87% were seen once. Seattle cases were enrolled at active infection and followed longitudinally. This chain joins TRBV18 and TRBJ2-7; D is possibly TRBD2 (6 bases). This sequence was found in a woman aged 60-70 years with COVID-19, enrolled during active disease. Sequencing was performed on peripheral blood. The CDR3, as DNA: TGTGCCAGCTCACCTCCCTCTGGGAGGTCCTACGAGCAGTACTTC. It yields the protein CASSPPSGRSYEQYF.